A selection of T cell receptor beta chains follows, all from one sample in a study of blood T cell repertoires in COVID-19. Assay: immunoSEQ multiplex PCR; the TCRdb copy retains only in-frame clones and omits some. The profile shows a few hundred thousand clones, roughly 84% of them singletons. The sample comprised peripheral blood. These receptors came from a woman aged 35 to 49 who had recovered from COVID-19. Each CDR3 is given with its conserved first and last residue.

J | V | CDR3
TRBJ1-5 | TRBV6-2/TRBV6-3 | CASSLGLSNQPQHF
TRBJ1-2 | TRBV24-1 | CATLTGEDYGYTF
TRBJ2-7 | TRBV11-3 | CASSPGLAGTYEQYF
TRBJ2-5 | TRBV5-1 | CASSLALAGGMQETQYF
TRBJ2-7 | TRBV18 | CASSRPGIPLEQYF
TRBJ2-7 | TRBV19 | CASSYNSVSSYEQYF
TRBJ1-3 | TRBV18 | CASSPGQLGLSGNTIYF
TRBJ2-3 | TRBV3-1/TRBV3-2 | CASSLGADTQYF
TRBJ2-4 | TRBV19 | CASSLLAGVAKNIQYF
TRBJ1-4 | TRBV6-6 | CASNDAIGQGDEKLFF
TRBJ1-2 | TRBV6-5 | CASSRDRGGNYGYTF
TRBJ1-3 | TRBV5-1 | CASSLAPTGAGNTIYF
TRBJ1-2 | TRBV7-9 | CASTADGIYGYTF
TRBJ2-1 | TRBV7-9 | CASSPASGVSYNEQFF
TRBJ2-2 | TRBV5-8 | CASSGDRGRTGELFF
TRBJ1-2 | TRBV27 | CASSNWGAGGYGYTF
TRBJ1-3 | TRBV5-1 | CASSLGLTGTSGNTIYF
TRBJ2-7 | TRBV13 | CASSLGRGRDEQYF
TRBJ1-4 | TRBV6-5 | CARETTTTNEKLFF
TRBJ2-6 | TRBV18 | CASSPGITGANVLTF
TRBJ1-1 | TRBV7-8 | CASSLVDQGAFF
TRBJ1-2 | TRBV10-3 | CAISTGTGKDYGYTF
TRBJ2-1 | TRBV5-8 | CASSWDYYNEQFF
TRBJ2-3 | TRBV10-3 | CAISGSAGGTDTQYF
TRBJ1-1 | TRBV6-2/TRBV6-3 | CASSLFRDTEAFF
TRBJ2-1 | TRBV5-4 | CASSFRGSYNEQFF
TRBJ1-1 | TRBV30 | CAWAKTGDTEAFF
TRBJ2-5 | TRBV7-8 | CASSFDRDQETQYF
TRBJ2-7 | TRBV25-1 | CASSRSGQGAEQYF
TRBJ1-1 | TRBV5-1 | CASSLVGRNTEAFF
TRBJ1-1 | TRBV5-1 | CASSPDRVTEAFF
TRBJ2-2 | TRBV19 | CASWDRSNTGELFF
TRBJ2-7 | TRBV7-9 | CASSLVAYEQYF
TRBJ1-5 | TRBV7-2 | CASSLVGERGFDQPQHF